This TCR beta chain is from a study of cytomegalovirus exposure and HLA in healthy donors. PCR was performed using 60 Vbeta and 13 Jbeta primers. The protocol was immunoSEQ multiplex PCR, while the TCRdb copy is restricted to in-frame clones and leaves out a portion. The sample has 100,000 to 150,000 clones; around three quarters are singletons. Germline lookup yields CDR1 SGHVS and CDR2 FNYEAQ. This CDR3 has 16 amino acids. Trimming took off 1 base at V and 6 bases at J, with 15 bases between the two ends. The sequencing input was PBMCs. V is TRBV7-6 and J is TRBJ2-2, with D perhaps TRBD2 (5 bases). The receptor comes from a woman in her forties or fifties in good health and CMV-seronegative. The CDR3 protein is CASSLGPTSGSGELFF. Written as DNA, the CDR3 is TGTGCCAGCAGCTTAGGCCCTACTAGTGGATCCGGGGAGCTGTTTTTT.